This T cell receptor beta chain was found in a study of T cell changes during pregnancy in multiple sclerosis. Only in-frame clones appear in the TCRdb table, and some are missing; sequencing was by immunoSEQ multiplex PCR. The repertoire has about 96,000 clones, around 92% of them found once; the top ten carry under 3%. The CDR3 consists of 15 residues. Germline CDR1 MNHNS, CDR2 SASEGT. Trimming took 0 bases from V and 6 from J, leaving 12 bases between them. This chain connects TRBV6-1 to TRBJ1-5; D possibly corresponds to TRBD1 (5 bases). This material consisted of peripheral blood, taken in the first trimester of pregnancy. This TCR was recovered from a female donor with multiple sclerosis, enrolled in a pregnancy study. This CDR3 reads CASSEASRGGQPQHF. The CDR3, as DNA: TGTGCCAGCAGTGAAGCGAGTAGGGGCGGTCAGCCCCAGCATTTT.